In its sample, the clone carrying this TCR beta chain was seen once. Clones were sequenced by immunoSEQ multiplex PCR, and TCRdb holds only the in-frame ones, with some missing. The sample records approximately 52,000 clones, around 93% being singletons. The sample is drawn from a study of blood T cell repertoires in COVID-19. This CDR3 spans 12 amino acids. Germline trimming cut 4 bases from V and 6 bases from J; bases unmatched to any gene: 4. Germline CDR1 is GTSNPN and CDR2 is SVGIG (reference sequence). The chain links TRBV30 to TRBJ2-3; TRBD1 aligns across 7 bases. The origin of this receptor is a man in his forties or fifties with acute or convalescent COVID-19. Specimen: peripheral blood. CDR3 DNA: TGTGCCTGGACAGGACAGGCGGATACGCAGTATTTT. Translation gives CAWTGQADTQYF.